This entry lists 27 T cell receptor beta chains sequenced from one sample in a study of cytomegalovirus exposure and HLA in healthy donors. The PCR employed 60 Vbeta primers together with 13 Jbeta primers. Data came from immunoSEQ multiplex PCR; TCRdb stores just in-frame clones and leaves some out. The listing records approximately 54,000 clones. Sequencing was performed on PBMCs. The receptor source for this set is a woman in her thirties or forties in good health and CMV-seronegative.

The chain has TRBV5-8 and TRBJ1-2, with 7 bases fitting TRBD1. Germline CDR1 is SGHTS and CDR2 is YDEGEE. Trimming at V came to 4 bases and at J to 2 bases, leaving 11 bases not matched to a gene. This CDR3 comprises 16 residues. The CDR3 sequence is CASSRERGRGNYGYTF. CDR3 nucleotide sequence: TGTGCCAGCAGCCGGGAAAGGGGGCGCGGGAACTATGGCTACACCTTC.

The V call is TRBV6-1, the J call TRBJ1-2; no firm D call. The V end was cut by 3 bases, the J end by 5 bases, with 13 bases between. Germline V gives CDR1 MNHNS, CDR2 SASEGT. The CDR3 consists of 14 residues. CDR3 nucleotides: TGTGCCAGCAGTGATTATATGGCAGTTTATGGCTACACCTTC. Its translation is CASSDYMAVYGYTF.

V usage is TRBV19 and J usage is TRBJ2-3, with D perhaps TRBD2 (6 bases). Trimming cost V 5 bases and J 3 bases, with 21 bases left between them. The CDR3 length is 17 residues. CDR1 is LNHDA and CDR2 is SQIVND in the germline V gene (reference sequence). CDR3 DNA sequence: TGTGCCAGTAGTCCTGTGTGGAGCGTTGGGACTACAGATACGCAGTATTTT. Protein: CASSPVWSVGTTDTQYF.

V gene TRBV30 combines with J gene TRBJ2-7, with TRBD1 as a possible D gene (6 bases). CDR1 is GTSNPN, CDR2 SVGIG, per germline (reference sequence). The ends were cut back, 0 bases at V and 4 bases at J, with 16 bases in the middle. The CDR3 is made up of 15 amino acids. CDR3 in amino acids: CAWSVGAGLGYEQYF. The CDR3 nucleotides are TGTGCCTGGAGTGTGGGGGCCGGTTTAGGGTACGAGCAGTACTTC.

The gene calls are TRBV2 and TRBJ2-3; D gene unclear. There are 13 residues in the CDR3. Trimming stripped 4 bases from V and 2 bases from J, with 7 bases between. CDR1 and CDR2 (germline): SNHLY, FYNNEI. The CDR3 loop is CASSAYPTDTQYF. The CDR3 DNA sequence: TGTGCCAGCAGTGCCTACCCCACAGATACGCAGTATTTT.

The chain joins TRBV5-8 to TRBJ2-1, with 7 bases matching TRBD1. The CDR3 runs 16 residues. With V trimmed by 0 bases and J by 4 bases, 7 bases remained unmatched. Germline V gene data show CDR1 as SGHTS and CDR2 as YDEGEE. CDR3 sequence: CASSLGTGALYNEQFF. CDR3 sequence (DNA): TGTGCCAGCAGCTTGGGTACAGGGGCCCTTTACAATGAGCAGTTCTTC.

CDR3 sequence: CASSSTRTGELFF. The CDR3 coding sequence is TGTGCCAGCAGCTCCACGCGGACCGGGGAGCTGTTTTTT. V is TRBV11-2 and J is TRBJ2-2; D unclear. The CDR3 has 13 residues. The V gene lost 4 bases and the J gene lost 5 bases, with 8 bases spanning the gap. Germline V gene lookup returns CDR1 SGHAT and CDR2 FQNNGV.

The V gene is TRBV5-1, the J gene TRBJ2-1; 11 bases are shared with TRBD2. The length of the CDR3 is 17 residues. J lost 5 bases, V lost 1 base, and 8 bases had no gene match. Germline loops: CDR1 SGHRS, CDR2 YFSETQ. The CDR3 region has the DNA TGCGCCAGCAGCTTGCAATCACTAGCGGGGGCCGACAATGAGCAGTTCTTC. Translating gives CASSLQSLAGADNEQFF.

This chain links TRBV6-1 with TRBJ1-6, with 7 bases aligning to TRBD1. The CDR3 extends over 12 amino acids. CDR1 is MNHNS, CDR2 SASEGT, per germline. With 4 bases clipped from V and 9 bases from J, the junction kept 0 bases outside the gene matches. The CDR3 protein is CASSGTGSPLHF. The CDR3 nucleotides are TGTGCCAGCAGTGGGACAGGTTCACCCCTCCACTTT.

The J gene is TRBJ2-5, the V gene TRBV4-3; 10 bases map to TRBD2. With 4 bases clipped from V and 2 bases from J, the junction kept 13 bases outside the gene matches. Germline V CDR1 and CDR2: LGHNA, YSLEER. This CDR3 region has 18 residues. The CDR3 reads CASSLAGGELAGQETQYF. CDR3 nucleotide sequence: TGCGCCAGCAGCCTCGCGGGGGGAGAACTAGCGGGACAAGAGACCCAGTACTTC.

The rearrangement joins TRBV10-3 to TRBJ1-5; a possible D gene is TRBD1 (5 bases). Germline CDR1 ENHRY, CDR2 SYGVKD. Deletions cut 3 bases from V and 2 bases from J, with 14 bases between. The CDR3 contains 16 residues. The CDR3 region is CAISEWGREGNQPQHF. CDR3 in DNA: TGTGCCATCAGTGAATGGGGCAGGGAGGGCAATCAGCCCCAGCATTTT.

The rearrangement uses TRBV18 and TRBJ2-5, with a possible D match to TRBD1 (5 bases). The CDR3 length is 14 residues. Germline values: CDR1 KGHSH, CDR2 LQKENI. V lost 3 bases, J lost 0 bases, and 8 bases lay in between. CDR3 sequence (DNA): TGTGCCAGCTCACCCGCAGGGAACCAAGAGACCCAGTACTTC. Translation: CASSPAGNQETQYF.

This chain's CDR3 is CASSQEGRLGGEQFF. The CDR3 region has the DNA TGCGCCAGCAGCCAAGAAGGTCGTTTGGGGGGTGAGCAGTTCTTC. The chain couples TRBV4-1 to TRBJ2-1; weak D call: TRBD2 (6 bases). The CDR3 sequence is 15 residues long. Germline V lookup: CDR1 MGHRA, CDR2 YSYEKL. With 0 bases removed from V and 9 bases from J, the gap between germline ends came to 15 bases.

V usage is TRBV20-1 and J usage is TRBJ2-7; 8 bases are shared with TRBD1. J was trimmed by 6 bases and V by 5 bases; bases with no gene match: 3. Per germline, CDR1 DFQATT and CDR2 SNEGSKA (reference sequence). The CDR3 is 11 amino acids. CDR3 amino acids: CSAAQGGEQYF. The CDR3 DNA sequence: TGCAGTGCTGCACAGGGGGGCGAGCAGTACTTC.

As for this clone: The same CDR3 can be traced to other DNA sequences in this sample. CDR3 DNA sequence: TGTGCCAGCCGACTAGCGGGAGAAATATACGAGCAGTACTTC. It codes for CASRLAGEIYEQYF. V gene TRBV28 combines with J gene TRBJ2-7; 12 nucleotides match TRBD2. V shed 8 bases, J shed 4 bases, and the junction held 6 bases outside the gene matches. Looked up from germline, CDR1 is MDHEN and CDR2 is SYDVKM. The CDR3 extends over 14 amino acids.

The chain links TRBV5-1 to TRBJ2-7, with a weak D call TRBD1 (5 bases). This CDR3 region has 14 residues. Trimming cost V 7 bases and J 2 bases, with 16 bases left between them. CDR1 is SGHRS, CDR2 YFSETQ, per germline. This chain's CDR3 is CASSPRTSAYEQYF. The DNA for the CDR3 is TGCGCCAGCTCACCACGGACATCCGCCTACGAGCAGTACTTC.

The chain combines TRBV29-1 with TRBJ1-3; D gene ambiguous. The CDR3 spans 12 residues. Per the germline V gene, CDR1 is SQVTM and CDR2 is ANQGSEA. The V end was cut by 7 bases, the J end by 2 bases, with 9 bases between. The CDR3 loop reads CSAGEAGNTIYF. DNA for the CDR3: TGCAGCGCCGGAGAGGCTGGAAACACCATATATTTT.

The V and J genes are TRBV18 and TRBJ2-5; tentative D call: TRBD1 (7 bases). Germline V gene lookup returns CDR1 KGHSH and CDR2 LQKENI. The CDR3 contains 13 residues. The ends were cut back, 5 bases at V and 4 bases at J, with 11 bases in the middle. The CDR3 region has the DNA TGTGCCAGCTCAGGCGGGGACAGAGAGACCCAGTACTTC. Amino acids: CASSGGDRETQYF.

The genes are TRBV7-9 and TRBJ2-7; TRBD2 might be the D (5 bases). With 5 bases removed from V and 3 bases from J, the gap between germline ends came to 11 bases. The germline V gene encodes CDR1 SEHNR and CDR2 FQNEAQ (reference sequence). The CDR3 has 13 residues. CDR3 nucleotides: TGTGCCAGCAGCCGTCGGACTGACTACGAGCAGTACTTC. It yields the protein CASSRRTDYEQYF.

The V and J genes are TRBV7-9 and TRBJ1-1, with a possible D match to TRBD1 (6 bases). Trimming cost V 5 bases and J 6 bases, with 16 bases left between them. Germline V CDR1 and CDR2: SEHNR, FQNEAQ (reference sequence). The CDR3 totals 14 residues. The chain's CDR3 is CASSHSVTGPEAFF. In DNA form, the CDR3 reads TGTGCCAGCAGCCATTCGGTTACAGGGCCTGAAGCTTTCTTT.

The chain joins TRBV7-9 to TRBJ1-4, with 10 bases that match TRBD1. Germline CDR1 SEHNR, CDR2 FQNEAQ (reference sequence). Germline trimming cut 5 bases from V and 3 bases from J; bases unmatched to any gene: 15. The CDR3 totals 19 residues. CDR3 bases: TGTGCCAGCAGCCGGCGTTCCGGGACAGGGGCGAGGGCTAATGAAAAACTGTTTTTT. Translation: CASSRRSGTGARANEKLFF.

V gene TRBV6-5 combines with J gene TRBJ1-3; 8 nucleotides match TRBD1. The CDR3 sequence is 14 residues long. CDR1 and CDR2 (germline): MNHEY, SVGAGI. The junction had 9 bases not matched to a gene; V was cut back by 8 bases and J by 6 bases. This CDR3 is CASRDQGAENTIYF. In nucleotides, the CDR3 is TGTGCCAGCCGCGATCAGGGGGCGGAAAACACCATATATTTT.

The rearrangement joins TRBV19 to TRBJ1-1, with D maybe TRBD1 (5 bases). CDR3 size: 16 residues. Per germline, CDR1 LNHDA and CDR2 SQIVND (reference sequence). Trimming stripped 4 bases from V and 4 bases from J, with 19 bases between. In nucleotides, the CDR3 is TGTGCCAGTAGTAAAGATGCCCGGACACCGGGCACTGAAGCTTTCTTT. This translates into CASSKDARTPGTEAFF.

The rearrangement uses TRBV19 and TRBJ1-1; 7 bases match TRBD1. The trim removed 4 bases at V and 1 base at J, leaving 9 bases unmatched. The CDR3 is made up of 16 amino acids. Germline values: CDR1 LNHDA, CDR2 SQIVND (reference sequence). The CDR3 here is CASSNPQTGWNTEAFF. The CDR3, as DNA: TGTGCCAGTAGTAACCCGCAGACAGGGTGGAACACTGAAGCTTTCTTT.

The chain is built from TRBV12-2 and TRBJ1-1; the DNA was not compared with TRBD1, the D call given in the table. TRBV12-2 is listed as a pseudogene. The CDR3 length is 16 residues. The CDR3 DNA reads TGTGCAAGTCGCTTAGTGGGGACACTCATGAACACTGAAGCTTTCTTT. Protein product: CASRLVGTLMNTEAFF.

This chain joins TRBV11-2 and TRBJ2-7; D may be TRBD1 (5 bases). CDR1 is SGHAT and CDR2 is FQNNGV in the germline V gene. The CDR3 spans 14 residues. Trimming removed 4 bases at V and 2 bases at J, with 12 bases between. The CDR3 nucleotides read TGTGCCAGCAGCTCGGAAAGGGGCCCCTACGAGCAGTACTTC. Translation: CASSSERGPYEQYF. The full variable domain, its missing parts supplied by reference TRBV11-2 and TRBJ2-7, is EAGVAQSPRYKIIEKRQSVAFWCNPISGHATLYWYQQILGQGPKLLIQFQNNGVVDDSQLPKDRFSAERLKGVDSTLKIQPAKLEDSAVYLCASSSERGPYEQYFGPGTRLTVT.

The genes are TRBV10-3 and TRBJ1-1, with TRBD1 matching over 9 bases. CDR1 is ENHRY and CDR2 is SYGVKD in the germline V gene. V shed 7 bases, J shed 3 bases, and the junction held 9 bases outside the gene matches. The CDR3 covers 15 residues. The CDR3 nucleotides are TGTGCCATCAAACCAACAGGGGGCGAGTACACTGAAGCTTTCTTT. Translating gives CAIKPTGGEYTEAFF.